These 4 T cell receptor beta chains were all obtained from the same sample, sequenced in a study of blood T cell repertoires in COVID-19. Profiling relied on immunoSEQ multiplex PCR, and the TCRdb table lists in-frame clones only, not all of them. The sample has over 60,000 clones, roughly nine tenths seen once. Sequences were obtained from peripheral blood. The receptors derive from a man aged 80 or over with acute or convalescent COVID-19.

This clone is a singleton in its sample. The CDR3 DNA reads as TGTGCCACCAGCAGGGGAGCAACTGAAGCTTTCTTT. Residues: CATSRGATEAFF. The V gene is TRBV15, the J gene TRBJ1-1; D unclear. CDR3 length equals 12 residues. Between the trimmed V and J ends, which lost 3 bases and 5 bases, there was a span of 7 bases. Germline V gene lookup returns CDR1 LNHNV and CDR2 YYDKDF (reference sequence).

V is TRBV30 and J is TRBJ2-2; perhaps TRBD1 as D (5 bases). This CDR3 spans 13 amino acids. Germline CDR1 and CDR2: GTSNPN and SVGIG (reference sequence). The V and J ends lost 3 bases and 1 base respectively, with 6 bases between them. The CDR3 region has the DNA TGTGCCTGGAGAAGGGGGAACACCGGGGAGCTGTTTTTT. Amino acid sequence: CAWRRGNTGELFF.

The chain has TRBV7-9 and TRBJ1-3; weak D call: TRBD1 (6 bases). CDR3 length equals 16 residues. Germline loops: CDR1 SEHNR, CDR2 FQNEAQ (reference sequence). The V gene lost 6 bases and the J gene lost 0 bases, with 15 bases spanning the gap. CDR3 residues: CASSLTTGYSGNTIYF. DNA of the CDR3: TGTGCCAGCAGTCTGACGACAGGATACTCTGGAAACACCATATATTTT. Full variable domain (remainder filled in from reference TRBV7-9 and TRBJ1-3): DTGVSQNPRHKITKRGQNVTFRCDPISEHNRLYWYRQTLGQGPEFLTYFQNEAQLEKSRLLSDRFSAERPKGSFSTLEIQRTEQGDSAMYLCASSLTTGYSGNTIYFGEGSWLTVV.

The gene calls are TRBV27 and TRBJ1-5; D remains ambiguous. CDR3 length equals 13 residues. Germline CDR1 and CDR2: MNHEY and SMNVEV (reference sequence). Trimming shortened V by 10 bases and J by 2 bases, and 12 bases separated the two germline ends. CDR3 residues: CATQAGGNQPQHF. The CDR3 DNA reads as TGTGCCACCCAAGCCGGAGGCAATCAGCCCCAGCATTTT.